Here is one T cell receptor beta chain with its context. This sample is part of a study of cytomegalovirus exposure and HLA in healthy donors. The primer mix had 60 Vbeta and 13 Jbeta primers. Measured with immunoSEQ multiplex PCR; TCRdb has only the in-frame clones, and not every one. Counted here are about 110,000 clones, 77% occurring once; the ten biggest clones make up 4.2%. The trim removed 3 bases at V and 5 bases at J, leaving 3 bases unmatched. CDR3 length equals 15 residues. CDR1 and CDR2 (germline): SGHVS, FQNEAQ. This TCR was recovered from a male donor in good health and CMV-seronegative. The chain is built from TRBV7-8 and TRBJ2-2; 10 nucleotides line up with TRBD2. Sequencing was done on a sample of PBMCs. For the CDR3, the DNA is TGTGCCAGCAGCTTCAAACTAGCGGGAACCGGGGAGCTGTTTTTT. Protein: CASSFKLAGTGELFF.